This paragraph covers one T cell receptor beta chain sequence. Its antigen is as yet unknown. The data were taken from a study of T cells after yellow fever vaccination. Notes on the study in general: Although the secondary response was weaker, it peaked faster, at day 5 versus 15. Most primary-vaccination clones reappeared after the booster (approximately 95% CD4, 88% CD8). Contaminants from the bulk population, in the form of abundant clonotypes, could be found in FACS-sorted repertoires.

Production of TCR cDNA was by 5'RACE template switching, which also added a universal primer site and UMIs. TCRdb re-called the 5' RACE reads through MiXCR, storing one row per CDR3 protein. The sample yields 500,000 to 650,000 distinct CDR3 sequences, about 12% seen once. From germline, CDR1 is LNHDA and CDR2 SQIVND (reference sequence). This CDR3 region has 13 residues. With 7 bases removed from V and 7 bases from J, the gap between germline ends came to 14 bases. This material consisted of PBMCs, taken on the day of the yellow fever booster vaccination. The chain carries TRBV19 and TRBJ1-5; D call uncertain. This clonotype was obtained from a man aged 25-45 years who received the YFV17D yellow fever vaccine. The CDR3 protein is CASTPGAQQPQHF. The CDR3 region has the DNA TGTGCCAGTACCCCGGGAGCGCAACAGCCCCAGCATTTT.